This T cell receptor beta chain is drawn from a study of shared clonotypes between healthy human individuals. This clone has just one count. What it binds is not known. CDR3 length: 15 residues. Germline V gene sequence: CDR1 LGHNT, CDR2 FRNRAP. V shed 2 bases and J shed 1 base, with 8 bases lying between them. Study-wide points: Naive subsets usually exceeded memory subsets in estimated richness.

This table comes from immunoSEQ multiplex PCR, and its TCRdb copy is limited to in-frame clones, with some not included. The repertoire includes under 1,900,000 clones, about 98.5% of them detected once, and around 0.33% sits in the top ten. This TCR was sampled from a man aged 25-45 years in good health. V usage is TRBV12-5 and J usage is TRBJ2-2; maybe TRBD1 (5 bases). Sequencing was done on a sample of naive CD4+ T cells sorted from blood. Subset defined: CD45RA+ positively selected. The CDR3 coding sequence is TGTGCTAGTGGTTTGCGGCAGGGGAACACCGGGGAGCTGTTTTTT. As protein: CASGLRQGNTGELFF.